This TCR beta chain was identified during a study of cytomegalovirus exposure and HLA in healthy donors. Notes on the study in general: Generally TCR sequences proved uncommon, though certain public TCRs appeared in numerous donors. Information on immune exposure was restricted to one variable (CMV serostatus). The study recorded 160 or so TCR beta chains that were cytomegalovirus-associated.

With 60 Vbeta and 13 Jbeta primers, the PCR was carried out. The method was immunoSEQ multiplex PCR; TCRdb's version includes in-frame clones alone and lacks a portion of them. The data contain 95,000 to 120,000 clones, approximately 74% of them singletons. The CDR3 extends over 19 amino acids. Losses at the gene ends were 4 bases for V and 4 bases for J; bases not matched to a gene: 14. The germline V gene encodes CDR1 SGDLS and CDR2 YYNGEE. Details on this clone: Its matching antigen is unknown.

Healthy individuals who donated bone marrow served as the donors. This TCR came from a woman in her 40s in good health and CMV-seropositive. The V call is TRBV9, the J call TRBJ2-1; 13 bases are shared with TRBD2. Sequenced material: PBMCs. CDR3 sequence reads: CASSPTGQLLAGGYNEQFF. CDR3 nucleotides: TGTGCCAGCAGCCCGACTGGACAGTTACTAGCGGGAGGGTACAATGAGCAGTTCTTC.